Following are 23 T cell receptor beta chains from one sample sequenced in a study of shared clonotypes between healthy human individuals. TCRdb keeps only in-frame clones here, not all; method: immunoSEQ multiplex PCR. Of 2.3 million or so clones listed, 80% to 95% are singletons. Sequencing was done on a sample of naive CD4+ T cells from PBMCs. Subset indicated: CD45RA+ positively selected. These receptors were collected from a man aged 18 to 35 in good health. Some clones in this sample may be carry-over from other donors' samples.

The J gene is TRBJ2-1, the V gene TRBV28, with 10 bases that match TRBD1. The CDR3 totals 16 residues. The ends lost 3 bases at V and 4 bases at J; junction bases unmatched: 6. The germline V gene has CDR1 MDHEN and CDR2 SYDVKM. The CDR3 region is CASSFYGTGVYNEQFF. CDR3 DNA sequence: TGTGCCAGCAGTTTTTACGGGACAGGGGTTTACAATGAGCAGTTCTTC.

The V call is TRBV7-8, the J call TRBJ2-3, with 10 bases fitting TRBD2. The CDR3 runs to 14 residues. The trim removed 5 bases at V and 5 bases at J, leaving 4 bases unmatched. The germline CDR1 and CDR2 sequences are SGHVS and FQNEAQ. The CDR3: CASSQRLAGDTQYF. DNA of the CDR3: TGTGCCAGCAGCCAAAGACTAGCGGGAGATACGCAGTATTTT.

Comment on this clone: Additional DNA sequences in this sample encode the identical CDR3. V gene TRBV9 combines with J gene TRBJ2-3; 11 bases are shared with TRBD2. The V gene end was trimmed by 4 bases and the J gene end by 4 bases; junction bases not matched to a gene: 5. The CDR3 totals 15 residues. CDR1 and CDR2 (germline): SGDLS, YYNGEE. The CDR3: CASSPTSGRADTQYF. In DNA, the CDR3 is TGTGCCAGCAGCCCTACTAGCGGGAGAGCAGATACGCAGTATTTT.

The chain carries TRBV2 and TRBJ1-4, with unresolved D. CDR1 SNHLY and CDR2 FYNNEI come from the germline V gene. With 6 bases removed from V and 1 base from J, the gap between germline ends came to 9 bases. This CDR3 has 14 amino acids. The CDR3 region has the DNA TGTGCCAGCAGGGTTCGGCAAACTAATGAAAAACTGTTTTTT. Protein sequence: CASRVRQTNEKLFF.

The chain joins TRBV6-1 to TRBJ2-7; D may be TRBD1 or TRBD2 (5 bases each). The CDR3 has 14 amino acids. Germline CDR1 is MNHNS and CDR2 is SASEGT. Trimming stripped 2 bases from V and 6 bases from J, with 14 bases between. The CDR3 coding sequence is TGTGCCAGCAGTGAATCGGGACCTAGAGGCGAGCAGTACTTC. Translation: CASSESGPRGEQYF.

V usage is TRBV7-2 and J usage is TRBJ2-7, with TRBD2 matching over 7 bases. The ends lost 2 bases at V and 4 bases at J; junction bases unmatched: 2. The CDR3 is 13 amino acids. The germline V gene encodes CDR1 SGHTA and CDR2 FQGNSA. CDR3: CASSLRAGYEQYF. The CDR3 DNA follows: TGTGCCAGCAGCTTAAGAGCGGGATACGAGCAGTACTTC.

The rearrangement links TRBV5-8 to TRBJ2-2, with D possibly being TRBD2 (5 bases). The CDR3 runs to 14 residues. Per the germline V gene, CDR1 is SGHTS and CDR2 is YDEGEE. V lost 4 bases and J 0 bases, leaving 7 bases between the germline ends. The CDR3 sequence is CASSPGSNTGELFF. The CDR3 DNA reads TGTGCCAGCAGCCCGGGATCGAACACCGGGGAGCTGTTTTTT.

This sequence joins TRBV11-3 and TRBJ2-5, with 7 bases that match TRBD2. This CDR3 comprises 20 residues. CDR1 is SGHNT, CDR2 YENEEA, per germline. V dropped 3 bases and J dropped 0; count of bases not matched to a gene: 19. CDR3 in DNA: TGTGCCAGCAGCTTGGGGAGGGGCGGCGTTTTCGGTCGGAACCAAGAGACCCAGTACTTC. Translation: CASSLGRGGVFGRNQETQYF.

The J gene is TRBJ1-5, the V gene TRBV7-8; D call uncertain. Germline V gene data show CDR1 as SGHVS and CDR2 as FQNEAQ. V was pared by 4 bases and J by 0 bases, with 4 bases between. There are 13 residues in the CDR3. The DNA for the CDR3 is TGTGCCAGCAGCTACAGTAGCAATCAGCCCCAGCATTTT. Amino acid sequence: CASSYSSNQPQHF.

This chain connects TRBV5-4 to TRBJ1-3; a weak D match, TRBD1 (5 bases). Germline CDR1 SGHNT, CDR2 YYREEE (reference sequence). CDR3 length: 18 residues. With 0 bases removed from V and 0 bases from J, the gap between germline ends came to 16 bases. As DNA, the CDR3 is TGTGCCAGCAGCTTGGGCCGCGGGGCCTACAGCTCTGGAAACACCATATATTTT. This encodes CASSLGRGAYSSGNTIYF.

This clone has only one observation. This chain uses TRBV5-1 with TRBJ1-4; D possibly corresponds to TRBD1 (6 bases). The CDR3 sequence is 16 residues long. Trimming removed 4 bases at V and 8 bases at J, with 21 bases between. CDR1 is SGHRS, CDR2 YFSETQ, per germline. CDR3 bases: TGCGCCAGCAGCCCGCAAGCGGCGGGGGCGCAAGAAAAACTGTTTTTT. Protein product: CASSPQAAGAQEKLFF.

The V and J genes are TRBV6-5 and TRBJ1-1; D uncertain. The CDR3 sequence is 13 residues long. V gave up 2 bases and J gave up 5 bases, with 9 bases separating them. Per the germline V gene, CDR1 is MNHEY and CDR2 is SVGAGI. CDR3 protein: CASSYDPGTEAFF. CDR3 bases: TGTGCCAGCAGTTACGACCCCGGGACTGAAGCTTTCTTT.

V gene TRBV29-1 combines with J gene TRBJ1-1; D is undetermined. Germline V lookup: CDR1 SQVTM, CDR2 ANQGSEA. This CDR3 has 13 amino acids. The V end was cut by 5 bases, the J end by 4 bases, with 14 bases between. CDR3: CSVRPGQTTEAFF. CDR3 in DNA: TGCAGCGTTCGACCTGGTCAGACCACTGAAGCTTTCTTT.

This chain joins TRBV2 and TRBJ2-3; a possible D gene is TRBD1 (6 bases). Germline V CDR1 and CDR2: SNHLY, FYNNEI. V was trimmed by 5 bases and J by 2 bases, leaving 14 bases between them. This CDR3 has 15 amino acids. CDR3 residues: CASSPQGTATDTQYF. The CDR3 coding sequence is TGTGCCAGCAGTCCGCAGGGGACCGCCACAGATACGCAGTATTTT. The variable domain in full, with the rest retrieved from reference TRBV2 and TRBJ2-3, is EPEVTQTPSHQVTQMGQEVILRCVPISNHLYFYWYRQILGQKVEFLVSFYNNEISEKSEIFDDQFSVERPDGSNFTLKIRSTKLEDSAMYFCASSPQGTATDTQYFGPGTRLTVL.

The chain uses TRBV5-4 and TRBJ2-7; TRBD2 matches 10 bases. Germline V gives CDR1 SGHNT, CDR2 YYREEE (reference sequence). J lost 5 bases, V lost 4 bases, and 9 bases had no gene match. The CDR3 is 15 residues long. The CDR3 is CASSPWASGRHEQYF. CDR3 nucleotides: TGTGCCAGCAGCCCGTGGGCTAGCGGGAGACACGAGCAGTACTTC.

The chain combines TRBV5-6 with TRBJ2-2, with TRBD2 as a possible D gene (6 bases). CDR1 and CDR2 (germline): SGHDT, YYEEEE. Trimming took 4 bases from V and 0 from J, leaving 10 bases between them. The CDR3 consists of 15 residues. CDR3 DNA: TGTGCCAGCAGCCTCCCGGGGGCGAACACCGGGGAGCTGTTTTTT. As protein: CASSLPGANTGELFF. Filled out from reference TRBV5-6 and TRBJ2-2, the complete variable domain reads DAGVTQSPTHLIKTRGQQVTLRCSPKSGHDTVSWYQQALGQGPQFIFQYYEEEERQRGNFPDRFSGHQFPNYSSELNVNALLLGDSALYLCASSLPGANTGELFFGEGSRLTVL.

This chain links TRBV27 with TRBJ1-4; tentatively, D is TRBD1 (6 bases). Germline V gives CDR1 MNHEY, CDR2 SMNVEV (reference sequence). There are 15 residues in the CDR3. Trimming shortened V by 5 bases and J by 4 bases, and 14 bases separated the two germline ends. CDR3 bases: TGTGCCAGCAGTCCGAGGACAGTACTTAATGAAAAACTGTTTTTT. Amino acids: CASSPRTVLNEKLFF.

The J gene is TRBJ1-4, the V gene TRBV2; no clear D. The CDR3 is 16 amino acids. V gave up 3 bases and J gave up 7 bases, with 18 bases separating them. The germline gives CDR1 SNHLY, CDR2 FYNNEI. This chain's CDR3 is CASSDGGRFSGEKLFF. The CDR3, as DNA: TGTGCCAGCAGTGATGGAGGACGGTTCAGTGGTGAAAAACTGTTTTTT. The full variable domain, rest sourced from reference TRBV2 and TRBJ1-4, is EPEVTQTPSHQVTQMGQEVILRCVPISNHLYFYWYRQILGQKVEFLVSFYNNEISEKSEIFDDQFSVERPDGSNFTLKIRSTKLEDSAMYFCASSDGGRFSGEKLFFGSGTQLSVL.

V is TRBV10-2 and J is TRBJ2-3; possibly TRBD1 for D (6 bases). The CDR3 is 14 residues long. With 5 bases removed from V and 6 bases from J, the gap between germline ends came to 15 bases. Germline-derived CDR1 and CDR2 are WSHSY and SAAADI. The CDR3 region has the DNA TGCGCCAGCAGTCCCACCTCGAGGGGGGATACGCAGTATTTT. Residues: CASSPTSRGDTQYF.

V gene TRBV11-1 combines with J gene TRBJ2-1; 7 bases map to TRBD2. CDR1 and CDR2 (germline): SGHAT, FQDESV (reference sequence). The CDR3 covers 16 residues. J was trimmed by 3 bases and V by 5 bases; bases with no gene match: 10. This CDR3 is CASSPRRAGFYNEQFF. DNA of the CDR3: TGTGCCAGCAGCCCACGAAGAGCGGGATTCTACAATGAGCAGTTCTTC.

This clone was found once. This chain joins TRBV6-1 and TRBJ1-1, with 10 bases that match TRBD1. The CDR3 runs to 14 residues. Germline assignment: CDR1 MNHNS and CDR2 SASEGT. The V gene end was trimmed by 9 bases and the J gene end by 7 bases; junction bases not matched to a gene: 11. The CDR3 loop is CASKTGGRSGEAFF. CDR3 DNA sequence: TGTGCCAGTAAGACAGGGGGCAGGAGTGGTGAAGCTTTCTTT.

As to this clone: Other DNA sequences in the same sample also yield this CDR3. The genes are TRBV28 and TRBJ2-4; either TRBD1 or TRBD2 may fit D (5 bases each). Germline loops: CDR1 MDHEN, CDR2 SYDVKM. There are 14 residues in the CDR3. V was cut by 6 bases and J by 0 bases, with 9 bases left in between. CDR3 amino acids: CASREGLAKNIQYF. In nucleotides, the CDR3 is TGTGCCAGCAGAGAGGGGCTAGCCAAAAACATTCAGTACTTC. Full variable domain (remainder filled in from reference TRBV28 and TRBJ2-4): DVKVTQSSRYLVKRTGEKVFLECVQDMDHENMFWYRQDPGLGLRLIYFSYDVKMKEKGDIPEGYSVSREKKERFSLILESASTNQTSMYLCASREGLAKNIQYFGAGTRLSVL.

The chain is built from TRBV6-5 and TRBJ2-7; 7 nucleotides match TRBD2. The CDR3 spans 16 residues. Losses at the gene ends were 2 bases for V and 3 bases for J; bases not matched to a gene: 10. Germline CDR1 MNHEY, CDR2 SVGAGI. The CDR3 sequence is CASSYIAGGSVYEQYF. In DNA, the CDR3 is TGTGCCAGCAGTTACATCGCTGGCGGGAGTGTCTACGAGCAGTACTTC.